This T cell receptor beta chain was retrieved from a study of blood T cell repertoires in COVID-19. This clone has just a few counts. Recruitment covered about two dozen US areas and drew participants whose ages spanned roughly 18 to 100 years. The study assigned cohorts using participant-reported clinical history. TCRdb keeps only in-frame clones here, not all; method: immunoSEQ multiplex PCR. Here the sample spans fewer than 250,000 clones, 75% to 85% being singletons. Germline V gene lookup returns CDR1 SGDLS and CDR2 YYNGEE. This CDR3 region has 17 residues. The trim removed 0 bases at V and 6 bases at J, leaving 14 bases unmatched.

V usage is TRBV9 and J usage is TRBJ1-2, with 7 nucleotides matching TRBD1. The TCR originated in a woman in her 40s with acute COVID-19. Sequencing was carried out using PBMCs or T cells enriched from blood (not recorded which). In DNA form, the CDR3 reads TGTGCCAGCAGCGTAGACCCAGACGGGACAGAGAACGATGGCTACACCTTC. Its translation: CASSVDPDGTENDGYTF.